This section outlines one TCR beta chain sequence together with its context. Its antigen is unidentified. The entry originates in a study of beta chain features in type 1 diabetes. The study, taken as a whole, reports: Researchers report that Type 1 diabetes patients had moderately but significantly shorter TCRB CDR3s across all four CD4+ subsets.

The isolated RNA, all of it, was reverse transcribed, so expressed TCRB transcripts were what got sequenced. Produced via immunoSEQ multiplex PCR; TCRdb's table is partial and in-frame only. Among some 140,000 clones listed, approximately 9% were seen once. Trimming left V 3 bases short and J 4 bases short, with 9 bases between. The CDR3 has 13 residues. The germline V gene has CDR1 SGHVS and CDR2 FQNEAQ. The V gene is TRBV7-8, the J gene TRBJ1-1; D may be TRBD1 (6 bases). The sample comprised central memory CD4+ T cells from blood. This clonotype originated in a man in his thirties or forties with type 1 diabetes. The CDR3 DNA reads as TGTGCCAGCAGCTTTGGCAGGGGCACTGAAGCTTTCTTT. It encodes CASSFGRGTEAFF. Together with reference TRBV7-8 and TRBJ1-1, the CDR3 gives the full variable domain: GAGVSQSPRYKVAKRGQDVALRCDPISGHVSLFWYQQALGQGPEFLTYFQNEAQLDKSGLPSDRFFAERPEGSVSTLKIQRTQQEDSAVYLCASSFGRGTEAFFGQGTRLTVV.